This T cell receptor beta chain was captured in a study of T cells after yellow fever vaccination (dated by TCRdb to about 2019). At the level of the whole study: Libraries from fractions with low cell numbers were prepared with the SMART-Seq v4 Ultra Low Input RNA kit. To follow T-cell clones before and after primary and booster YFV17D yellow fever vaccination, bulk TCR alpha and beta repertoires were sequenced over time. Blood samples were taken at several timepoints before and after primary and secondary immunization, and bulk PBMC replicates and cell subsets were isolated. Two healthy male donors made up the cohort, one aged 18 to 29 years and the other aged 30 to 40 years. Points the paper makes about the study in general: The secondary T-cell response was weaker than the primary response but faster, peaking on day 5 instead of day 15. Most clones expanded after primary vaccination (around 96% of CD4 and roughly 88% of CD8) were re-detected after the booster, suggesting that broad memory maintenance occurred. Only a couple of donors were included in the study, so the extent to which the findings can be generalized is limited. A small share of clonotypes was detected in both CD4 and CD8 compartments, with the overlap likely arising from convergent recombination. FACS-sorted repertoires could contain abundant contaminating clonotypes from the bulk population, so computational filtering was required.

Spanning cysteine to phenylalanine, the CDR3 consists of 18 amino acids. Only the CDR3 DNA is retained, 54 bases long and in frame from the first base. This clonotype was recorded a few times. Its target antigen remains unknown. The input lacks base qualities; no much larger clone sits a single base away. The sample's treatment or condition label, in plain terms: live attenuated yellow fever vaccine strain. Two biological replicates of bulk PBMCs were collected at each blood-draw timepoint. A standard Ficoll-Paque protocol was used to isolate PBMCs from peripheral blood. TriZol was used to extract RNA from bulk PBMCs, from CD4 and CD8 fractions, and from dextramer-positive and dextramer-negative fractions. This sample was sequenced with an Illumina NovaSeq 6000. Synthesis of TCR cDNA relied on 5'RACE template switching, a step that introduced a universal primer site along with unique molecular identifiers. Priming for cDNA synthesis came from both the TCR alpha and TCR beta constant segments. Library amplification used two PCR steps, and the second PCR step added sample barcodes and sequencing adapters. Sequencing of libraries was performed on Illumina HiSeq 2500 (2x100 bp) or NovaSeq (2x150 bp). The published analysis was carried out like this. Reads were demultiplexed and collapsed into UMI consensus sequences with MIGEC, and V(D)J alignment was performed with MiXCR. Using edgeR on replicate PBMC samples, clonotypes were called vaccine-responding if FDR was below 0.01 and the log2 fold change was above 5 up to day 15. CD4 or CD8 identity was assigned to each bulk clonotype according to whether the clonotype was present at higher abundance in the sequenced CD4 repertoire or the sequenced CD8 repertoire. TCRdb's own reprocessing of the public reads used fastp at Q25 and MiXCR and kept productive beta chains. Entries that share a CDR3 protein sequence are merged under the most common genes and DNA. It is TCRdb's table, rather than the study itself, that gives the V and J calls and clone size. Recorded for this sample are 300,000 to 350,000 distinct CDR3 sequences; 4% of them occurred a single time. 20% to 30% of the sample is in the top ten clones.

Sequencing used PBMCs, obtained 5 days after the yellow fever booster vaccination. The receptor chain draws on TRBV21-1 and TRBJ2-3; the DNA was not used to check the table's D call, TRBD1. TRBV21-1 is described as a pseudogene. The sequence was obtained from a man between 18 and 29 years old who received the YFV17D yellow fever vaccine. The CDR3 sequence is CASSKRIPGTARTDTQYF. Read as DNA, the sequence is TGTGCCAGCAGCAAACGAATTCCGGGGACTGCTCGCACAGATACGCAGTATTTT.